This TCR beta chain was identified during a study of T cells in localized non-small cell lung cancer (dated by TCRdb to 2018 to 2021). Looking at the study overall: Comparing tumors with uninvolved tumor-adjacent lungs, the study looked at the T cell repertoires of fewer than 250 patients with early-stage NSCLC. The cohort consisted of approximately 240 treatment-naive NSCLC patients whose localized lung tumors had been resected. A mean age of 66.3 years was recorded for the NSCLC patients, of whom 120 to 150 were male and about a hundred were female.

At diagnosis, peripheral blood, uninvolved tumor-adjacent lung and tumor were collected and stored as a combination of fresh-frozen and FFPE material. What the authors observed across the whole study: Because multi-region sequencing of the tumors was not done, intratumor heterogeneity could not be ruled out. A median of roughly 50 of the top 100 tumor clones turned up in the paired uninvolved adjacent lung, and some 27 of those clones also ranked among the top 100 of that same adjacent lung. Since the design was exploratory, TCR variables were selected using unadjusted p-values with no false-discovery rate correction. The highest T cell clonality was observed in uninvolved tumor-adjacent lung, where clonality exceeded that of tumor, suggesting that antigenic responses were more focused in uninvolved tumor-adjacent lung. Longer overall survival was associated with higher blood T cell density, whereas shorter survival was associated with higher adjacent-lung clonality.

Regarding this clone: Its antigen remains undetermined. Nothing much larger sits one base from this clone, and base qualities are not available.

The cysteine opens and the phenylalanine closes a CDR3 of 20 amino acids. Only the CDR3 DNA stays, 60 bases, in frame from base 1. CDR1 and CDR2 were assigned from the germline V gene (reference sequence) as LNHNV and YYDKDF. Germline trimming: 1 base from V, 2 bases from J; junction bases outside gene matches: 11. TCR beta CDR3 regions were sequenced from DNA using the immunoSEQ Assay. Per the source publication's procedure: To compute T cell density, TCR beta template counts were normalized to usable DNA, which was estimated by amplifying housekeeping genes. Richness was estimated using the preseqR package, with extrapolation to 400,000 templates for PBMC samples and to 120,000 templates for tissue samples. Clonality was defined by subtracting Pielou's evenness from one. Differential abundance testing on productive amino-acid clonotypes, with a minimum total count of 5 and an alpha of 0.1, was used to identify tissue-enriched TCRs. The Jaccard Index and the Morisita Overlap Index were used to measure how much the repertoires overlapped between compartments. GLIPH grouped TCR beta CDR3s together with public tetramer-defined viral CDR3s, and a viral motif had to include at least three viral sequences and also show V-gene enrichment. The immuneACCESS repertoire file appears here via TCRdb, limited to in-frame rearrangements. These files lack a portion of the clones; in checked studies, under half of the deficit traces to unresolved V genes, and the cause of the others is not known. From that table come the V and J calls and clone size; the DNA was used to work out D and trimming. The sample includes 1,400 to 1,500 clones, with 20% to 30% observed a single time. The ten largest make up 8.1% of the sample.

The clonotype comes from a man aged 35 to 69 with stage II lung adenocarcinoma. Recombination joined TRBV15 with TRBJ2-6, with 10 junctional bases fitting TRBD1. Sequenced material: lung tumor tissue, taken before any cancer treatment. Here is the DNA: TGTGCCACCAGCAGAGCTCACCTCGGGACAGGGGCAACTGGGGCCAACGTCCTGACTTTC. Its protein reads: CATSRAHLGTGATGANVLTF.